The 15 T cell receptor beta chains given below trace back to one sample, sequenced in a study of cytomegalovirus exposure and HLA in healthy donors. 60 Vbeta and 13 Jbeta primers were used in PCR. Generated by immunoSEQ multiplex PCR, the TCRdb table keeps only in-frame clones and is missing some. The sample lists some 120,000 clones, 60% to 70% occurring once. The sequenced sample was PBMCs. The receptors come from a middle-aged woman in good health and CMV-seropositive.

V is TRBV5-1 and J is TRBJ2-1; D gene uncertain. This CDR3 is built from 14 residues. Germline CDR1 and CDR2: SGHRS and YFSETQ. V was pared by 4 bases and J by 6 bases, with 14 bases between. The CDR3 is CASSPTDFANEQFF. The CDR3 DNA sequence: TGCGCCAGCAGCCCGACTGACTTTGCCAATGAGCAGTTCTTC.

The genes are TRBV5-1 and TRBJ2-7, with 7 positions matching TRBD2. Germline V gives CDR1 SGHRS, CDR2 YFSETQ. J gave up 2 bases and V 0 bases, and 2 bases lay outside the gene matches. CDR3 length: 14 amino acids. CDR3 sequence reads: CASSLASGTYEQYF. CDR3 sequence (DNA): TGCGCCAGCAGCTTGGCTAGCGGAACCTACGAGCAGTACTTC.

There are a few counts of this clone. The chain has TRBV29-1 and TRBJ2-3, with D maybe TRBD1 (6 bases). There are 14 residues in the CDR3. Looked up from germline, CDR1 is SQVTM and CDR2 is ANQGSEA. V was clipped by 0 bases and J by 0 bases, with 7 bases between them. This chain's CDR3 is CSVEDQGSTDTQYF. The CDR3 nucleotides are TGCAGCGTTGAAGATCAGGGGAGCACAGATACGCAGTATTTT.

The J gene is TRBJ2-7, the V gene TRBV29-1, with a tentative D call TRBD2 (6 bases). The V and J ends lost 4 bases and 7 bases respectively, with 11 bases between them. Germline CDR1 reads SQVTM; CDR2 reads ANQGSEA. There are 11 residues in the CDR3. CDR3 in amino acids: CSVGEVGEQYF. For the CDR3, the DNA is TGCAGCGTTGGGGAGGTGGGAGAGCAGTACTTC.

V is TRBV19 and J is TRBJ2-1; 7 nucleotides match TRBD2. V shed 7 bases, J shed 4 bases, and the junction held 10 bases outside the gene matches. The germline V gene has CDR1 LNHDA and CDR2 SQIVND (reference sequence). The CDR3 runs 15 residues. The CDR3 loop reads CASTPRAGDYNEQFF. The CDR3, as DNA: TGTGCCAGTACTCCCAGGGCGGGAGATTACAATGAGCAGTTCTTC.

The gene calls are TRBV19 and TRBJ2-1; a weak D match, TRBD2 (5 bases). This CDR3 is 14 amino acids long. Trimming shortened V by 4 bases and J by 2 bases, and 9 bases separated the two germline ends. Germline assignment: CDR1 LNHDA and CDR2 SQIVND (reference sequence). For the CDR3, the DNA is TGTGCCAGTAGTAATGACTACGCCTACAATGAGCAGTTCTTC. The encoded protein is CASSNDYAYNEQFF.

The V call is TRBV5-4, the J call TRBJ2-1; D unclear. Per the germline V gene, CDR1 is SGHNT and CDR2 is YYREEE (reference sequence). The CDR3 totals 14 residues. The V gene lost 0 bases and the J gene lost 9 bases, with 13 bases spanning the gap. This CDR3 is CASSLGGPGVEQFF. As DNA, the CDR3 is TGTGCCAGCAGCTTGGGAGGTCCGGGTGTTGAGCAGTTCTTC. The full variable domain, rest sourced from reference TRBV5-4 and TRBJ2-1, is ETGVTQSPTHLIKTRGQQVTLRCSSQSGHNTVSWYQQALGQGPQFIFQYYREEENGRGNFPPRFSGLQFPNYSSELNVNALELDDSALYLCASSLGGPGVEQFFGPGTRLTVL.

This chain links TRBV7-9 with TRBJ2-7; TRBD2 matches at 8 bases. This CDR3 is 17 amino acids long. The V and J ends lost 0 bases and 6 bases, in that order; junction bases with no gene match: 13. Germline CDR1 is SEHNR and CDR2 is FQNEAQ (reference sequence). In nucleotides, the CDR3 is TGTGCCAGCAGCTTAGCTATACTCGGGGGGGACCGGATCGAGCAGTACTTC. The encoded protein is CASSLAILGGDRIEQYF.

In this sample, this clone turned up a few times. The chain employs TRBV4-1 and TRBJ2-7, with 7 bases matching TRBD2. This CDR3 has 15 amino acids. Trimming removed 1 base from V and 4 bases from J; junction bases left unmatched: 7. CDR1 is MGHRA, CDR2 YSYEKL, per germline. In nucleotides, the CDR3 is TGCGCCAGCAGCCAAGTTTCTAGCGGCCCGTACGAGCAGTACTTC. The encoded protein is CASSQVSSGPYEQYF.

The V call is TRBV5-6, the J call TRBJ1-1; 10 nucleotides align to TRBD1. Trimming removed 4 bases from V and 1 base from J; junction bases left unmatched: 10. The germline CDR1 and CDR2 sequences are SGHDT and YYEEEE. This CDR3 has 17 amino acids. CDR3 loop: CASSHPGTGDPNTEAFF. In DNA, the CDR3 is TGTGCCAGCAGCCATCCCGGGACAGGGGACCCGAACACTGAAGCTTTCTTT.

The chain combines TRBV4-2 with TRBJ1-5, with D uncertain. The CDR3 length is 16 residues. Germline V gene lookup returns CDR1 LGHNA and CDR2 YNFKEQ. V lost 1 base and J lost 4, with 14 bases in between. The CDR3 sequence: CASSQGQETRNQPQHF. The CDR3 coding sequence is TGTGCCAGCAGCCAAGGTCAAGAGACACGAAATCAGCCCCAGCATTTT.

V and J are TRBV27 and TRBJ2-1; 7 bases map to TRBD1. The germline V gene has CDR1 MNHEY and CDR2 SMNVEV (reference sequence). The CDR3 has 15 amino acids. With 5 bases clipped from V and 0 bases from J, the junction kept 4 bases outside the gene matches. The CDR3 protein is CASSMTGTSYNEQFF. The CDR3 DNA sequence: TGTGCCAGCAGTATGACAGGGACCTCCTACAATGAGCAGTTCTTC.

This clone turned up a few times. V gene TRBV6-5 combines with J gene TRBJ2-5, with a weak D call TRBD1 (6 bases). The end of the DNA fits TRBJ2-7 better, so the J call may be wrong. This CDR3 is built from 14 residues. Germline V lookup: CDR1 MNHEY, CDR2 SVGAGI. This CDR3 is CASSYSTGLYEQYF. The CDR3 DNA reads TGTGCCAGCAGTTACTCGACAGGATTGTACGAGCAGTACTTC.

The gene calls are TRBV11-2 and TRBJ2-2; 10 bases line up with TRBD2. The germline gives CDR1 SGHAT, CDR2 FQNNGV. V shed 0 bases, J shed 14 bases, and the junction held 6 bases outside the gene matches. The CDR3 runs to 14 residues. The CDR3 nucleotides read TGTGCCAGCAGCTTAGAGCTAGCGGGAGAACTACTGTTTTTT. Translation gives CASSLELAGELLFF.

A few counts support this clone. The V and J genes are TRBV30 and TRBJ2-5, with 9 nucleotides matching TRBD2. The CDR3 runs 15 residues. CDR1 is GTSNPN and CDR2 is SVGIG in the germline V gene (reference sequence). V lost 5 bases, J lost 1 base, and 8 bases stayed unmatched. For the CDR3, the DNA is TGTGCCTGGGGTACCGGGACTAGCACCCAAGAGACCCAGTACTTC. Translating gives CAWGTGTSTQETQYF.